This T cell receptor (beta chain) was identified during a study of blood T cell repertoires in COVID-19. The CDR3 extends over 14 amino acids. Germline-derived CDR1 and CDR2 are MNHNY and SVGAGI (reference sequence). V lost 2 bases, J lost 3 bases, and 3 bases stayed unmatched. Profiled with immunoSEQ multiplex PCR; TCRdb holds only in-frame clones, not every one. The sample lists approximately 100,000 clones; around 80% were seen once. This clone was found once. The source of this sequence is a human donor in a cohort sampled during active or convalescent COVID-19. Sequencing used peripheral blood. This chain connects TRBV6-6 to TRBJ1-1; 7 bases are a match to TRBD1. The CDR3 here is CASSYGQGDTEAFF. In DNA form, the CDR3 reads TGTGCCAGCAGTTACGGTCAGGGGGACACTGAAGCTTTCTTT.